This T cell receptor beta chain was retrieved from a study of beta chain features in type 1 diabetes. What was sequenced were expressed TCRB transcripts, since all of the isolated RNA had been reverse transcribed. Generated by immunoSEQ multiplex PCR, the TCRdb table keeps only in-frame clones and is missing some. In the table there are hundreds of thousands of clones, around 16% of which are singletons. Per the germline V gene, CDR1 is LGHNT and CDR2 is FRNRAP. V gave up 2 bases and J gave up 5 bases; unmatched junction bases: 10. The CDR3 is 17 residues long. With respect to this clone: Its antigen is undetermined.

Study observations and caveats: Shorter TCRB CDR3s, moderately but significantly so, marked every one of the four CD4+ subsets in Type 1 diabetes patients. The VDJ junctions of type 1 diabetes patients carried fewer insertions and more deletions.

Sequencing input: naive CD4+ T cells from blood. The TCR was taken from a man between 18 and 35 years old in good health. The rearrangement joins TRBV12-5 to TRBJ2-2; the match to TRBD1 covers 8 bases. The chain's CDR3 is CASGLSRDRKLTGELFF. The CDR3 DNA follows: TGTGCTAGTGGTTTGAGTCGGGACAGGAAACTTACCGGGGAGCTGTTTTTT.